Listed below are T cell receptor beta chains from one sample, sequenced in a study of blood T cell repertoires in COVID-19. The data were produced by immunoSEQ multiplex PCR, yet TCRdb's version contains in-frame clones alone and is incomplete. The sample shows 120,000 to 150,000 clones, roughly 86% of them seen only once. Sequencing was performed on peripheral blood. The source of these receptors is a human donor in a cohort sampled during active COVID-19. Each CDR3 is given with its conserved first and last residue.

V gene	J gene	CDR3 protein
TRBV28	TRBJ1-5	CASSPPGQYYSNQPQHF
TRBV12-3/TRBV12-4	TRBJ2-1	CASSLSTGKVF
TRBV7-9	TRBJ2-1	CASSTQSLYNEQFF
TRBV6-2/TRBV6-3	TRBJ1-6	CASSYEDPGQLISYNSPLHF
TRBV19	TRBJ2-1	CASTTGYNEQFF
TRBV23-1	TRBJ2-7	CASSQFRGQGEGYEQYF
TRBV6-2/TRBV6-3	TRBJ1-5	CASSYQDRSNQPQHF
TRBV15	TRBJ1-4	CATSPETGTGMEKLFF
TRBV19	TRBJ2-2	CASGSRVSTGELFF
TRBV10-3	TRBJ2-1	CAISEQGGAYNEQFF
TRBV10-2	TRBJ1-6	CASSTQTGINSPLHF
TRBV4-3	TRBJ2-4	CASSQVGTVRNIQYF
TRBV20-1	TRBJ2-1	CSASRSGGINEQFF
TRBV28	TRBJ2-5	CASTPAGAQETQYF
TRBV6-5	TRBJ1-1	CASSYLKSTEAFF
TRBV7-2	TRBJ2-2	CASSEIGGNTGELFF
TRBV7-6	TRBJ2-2	CASSPSGRGHTGELFF
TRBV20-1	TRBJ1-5	CSASLVGLYSNQPQHF
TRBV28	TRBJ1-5	CASSYPGQSNQPQHF
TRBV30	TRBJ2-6	CAWSDLGGGSGANVLTF
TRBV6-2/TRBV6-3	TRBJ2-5	CASTPPAGVGETQYF
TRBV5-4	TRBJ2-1	CASSSPGAGASNEQFF